The 11 T cell receptor beta chains below all came from one sample that was sequenced in a study of molecular identifiers for immune sequencing clone quantification. One entry per CDR3 protein, called by TCRdb with MiXCR from the PCR reads. Among 85,000 to 100,000 distinct CDR3 sequences listed, less than 25% were seen once. Material for sequencing was naive CD8+ T cells from blood, with Jurkat cell RNA spiked in. Subset meaning: FACS-sorted CD8+CD4-CCR7+CD45RA+ naive T cells. All receptors derive from a human donor in good health. Some libraries in this study had Jurkat cell RNA spiked in.

This clonotype was seen ten or more times. An end of the junction differs from the germline gene, which may be a read error. The genes are TRBV5-4 and TRBJ1-1; perhaps TRBD1 as D (5 bases). Looked up from germline, CDR1 is SGHNT and CDR2 is YYREEE (reference sequence). There are 15 residues in the CDR3. In DNA form, the CDR3 reads TGTGCCAGCAGTTTGGCCGGGACTTTGAACACTGAAGCTTTCTTT. This translates into CASSLAGTLNTEAFF. The full variable domain, completed using reference TRBV5-4 and TRBJ1-1, is ETGVTQSPTHLIKTRGQQVTLRCSSQSGHNTVSWYQQALGQGPQFIFQYYREEENGRGNFPPRFSGLQFPNYSSELNVNALELDDSALYLCASSLAGTLNTEAFFGQGTRLTVV.

This clonotype was observed at least ten times. This chain joins TRBV30 and TRBJ2-2; D remains ambiguous. From germline, CDR1 is GTSNPN and CDR2 SVGIG (reference sequence). The CDR3 is made up of 12 amino acids. The V and J ends lost 0 bases and 3 bases respectively, with 2 bases between them. DNA of the CDR3: TGTGCCTGGAGTGTTGACACCGGGGAGCTGTTTTTT. It encodes CAWSVDTGELFF. The whole variable domain, filled in from reference TRBV30 and TRBJ2-2, reads SQTIHQWPATLVQPVGSPLSLECTVEGTSNPNLYWYRQAAGRGLQLLFYSVGIGQISSEVPQNLSASRPQDRQFILSSKKLLLSDSGFYLCAWSVDTGELFFGEGSRLTVL.

For this clonotype: The junction departs from the called germline gene at one end, perhaps through a read error. The DNA for the CDR3 is TGCAGTGCTAGGCCGGGACGTTATAGCAATCAGCCCCGGCATTTT. Protein product: CSARPGRYSNQPRHF. The V and J genes are TRBV20-1 and TRBJ1-5, with a tentative D call TRBD1 (5 bases). CDR1 and CDR2 from the germline V gene are DFQATT and SNEGSKA (reference sequence). The CDR3 has 15 amino acids.

The chain combines TRBV14 with TRBJ2-1; D gene unclear. Between the trimmed V and J ends, which lost 1 base and 2 bases, there was a span of 9 bases. Germline V gives CDR1 SGHDN, CDR2 FVKESK. The length of the CDR3 is 15 residues. As DNA, the CDR3 is TGTGCCAGCAGCCAAGGGCTAGGGACCTACAATGAGCAGTTCTTC. Translating gives CASSQGLGTYNEQFF.

This clonotype was detected many times. J is TRBJ1-5 and V is TRBV2; D uncertain. The CDR3 is 15 amino acids. Deletions cut 9 bases from V and 0 bases from J, with 15 bases between. Germline values: CDR1 SNHLY, CDR2 FYNNEI. DNA of the CDR3: TGTGCCAGTGGCGGGCAGGCACATAGCAATCAGCCCCAGCATTTT. Its translation: CASGGQAHSNQPQHF. The full variable domain, completed using reference TRBV2 and TRBJ1-5, is EPEVTQTPSHQVTQMGQEVILRCVPISNHLYFYWYRQILGQKVEFLVSFYNNEISEKSEIFDDQFSVERPDGSNFTLKIRSTKLEDSAMYFCASGGQAHSNQPQHFGDGTRLSIL.

Remarks on this clonotype: A single base separates this from a much larger clone, so it may be a read error. In DNA form, the CDR3 reads TGTGCCAGCAGCTTGTTCGCGACGCGGGAGTTTTCTGGGGCCAACGTCCTGACTTTC. Translated: CASSLFATREFSGANVLTF. The chain links TRBV7-2 to TRBJ2-6; 7 bases agree with TRBD2. CDR1 SGHTA and CDR2 FQGNSA come from the germline V gene. After removal of 3 bases from V and 1 base from J, the junction contained 12 bases not matched to a gene. This CDR3 has 19 residues. The full variable domain, in which reference TRBV7-2 and TRBJ2-6 provide the parts outside the CDR3, is GAGVSQSPSNKVTEKGKDVELRCDPISGHTALYWYRQSLGQGLEFLIYFQGNSAPDKSGLPSDRFSAERTGGSVSTLTIQRTQQEDSAVYLCASSLFATREFSGANVLTFGAGSRLTVL.

Only a few counts were recorded for this clonotype. A much more abundant neighbour one base away suggests this may be a read error. The chain uses TRBV4-2 and TRBJ2-5, with a possible D match to TRBD2 (5 bases). CDR1 LGHNA and CDR2 YNFKEQ come from the germline V gene. This CDR3 has 15 residues. The CDR3 sequence: CASSQKPSSQEPQYF. DNA of the CDR3: TGTGCCAGCAGCCAAAAACCTAGCTCCCAAGAGCCCCAGTACTTC.

V is TRBV7-9 and J is TRBJ2-5, with a tentative D call TRBD2 (5 bases). Germline V gene data show CDR1 as SEHNR and CDR2 as FQNEAQ (reference sequence). V was cut by 5 bases and J by 1 base, with 17 bases left in between. CDR3 size: 16 residues. The CDR3 here is CASSPRGFTRQETQYF. Written as DNA, the CDR3 is TGTGCCAGCAGCCCCCGGGGTTTCACACGCCAAGAGACCCAGTACTTC.

The table lists this clonotype with many counts. The rearrangement links TRBV5-4 to TRBJ2-3; D gene uncertain. The CDR3 totals 14 residues. Per the germline V gene, CDR1 is SGHNT and CDR2 is YYREEE (reference sequence). Trimming took 3 bases from V and 3 from J, leaving 11 bases between them. CDR3 nucleotides: TGTGCCAGCAGCTCCCGGGTAGTAACAGATACGCAGTATTTT. Translation: CASSSRVVTDTQYF.

This clonotype was detected many times. This chain joins TRBV7-9 and TRBJ2-5; the D gene is possibly TRBD1 (6 bases). V was cut by 1 base and J by 4 bases, with 10 bases left in between. CDR1 SEHNR and CDR2 FQNEAQ come from the germline V gene (reference sequence). This CDR3 contains 14 residues. In nucleotides, the CDR3 is TGTGCCAGCAGCTTAGTTGGACAGCCAGAGACCCAGTACTTC. It translates to CASSLVGQPETQYF.

Many counts were recorded for this clonotype. The V and J genes are TRBV29-1 and TRBJ2-3, with TRBD2 matching 13 bases. Germline V lookup: CDR1 SQVTM, CDR2 ANQGSEA. CDR3 length: 14 amino acids. With 7 bases clipped from V and 4 bases from J, the junction kept 5 bases outside the gene matches. CDR3 loop: CSGGLAGVADTQYF. The CDR3, as DNA: TGCAGCGGTGGACTAGCGGGAGTCGCAGATACGCAGTATTTT.